The rows below give T cell receptor beta chains drawn from one sample of a study of PD-1 blockade in classical Hodgkin lymphoma. Profiling relied on immunoSEQ multiplex PCR, and the TCRdb table lists in-frame clones only, not all of them. The sample consists of about 12,000 clones, around nine tenths of them appearing once. Sample: CD4+ T cells from blood, taken before the fourth cycle of nivolumab. All receptors come from a human donor with classical Hodgkin lymphoma. The CDR3 runs from the conserved cysteine through the conserved F or W. Fields, in order: clone size, V gene, J gene, D gene, CDR3 protein, CDR3 DNA. A D gene is named only where the DNA matches it firmly. Where a row states a size, it is once, few, many or the class of an expanded clone; other rows omit it.

-,TRBV9,TRBJ2-5,-,CASSVGTTPFETQYF,TGTGCCAGCAGCGTAGGGACTACCCCTTTTGAGACCCAGTACTTC
-,TRBV29-1,TRBJ2-1,-,CSVEEGPLGYNEQFF,TGCAGCGTTGAGGAGGGGCCTCTGGGCTACAATGAGCAGTTCTTC
once,TRBV5-6,TRBJ2-2,-,CASSSLRSTRELFF,TGTGCCAGCAGCTCGTTAAGGTCGACACGGGAGCTGTTTTTT
-,TRBV28,TRBJ1-3,TRBD1,CASSTGASGNTIYF,TGTGCCAGCAGTACAGGGGCCTCTGGAAACACCATATATTTT
-,TRBV11-2,TRBJ2-7,-,CASSSTSRAHEQYF,TGTGCCAGCAGCTCAACTAGCCGGGCCCACGAGCAGTACTTC
-,TRBV5-1,TRBJ2-5,-,CASSLGRQETQYF,TGCGCCAGCAGCTTGGGACGGCAAGAGACCCAGTACTTC
-,TRBV18,TRBJ2-5,TRBD2,CASSPPSGGAVETQYF,TGTGCCAGCTCACCACCTAGCGGGGGGGCCGTGGAGACCCAGTACTTC
-,TRBV7-9,TRBJ1-3,-,CASSALIAQAKGGNTIYF,TGTGCCAGCAGCGCCCTGATCGCACAGGCCAAGGGTGGAAACACCATATATTTT
-,TRBV9,TRBJ2-3,TRBD2,CASSVSSGRAQDTQYF,TGTGCCAGCAGCGTAAGTAGCGGGCGAGCACAGGATACGCAGTATTTT
-,TRBV5-1,TRBJ2-7,-,CASSSPTRSYEQYF,TGCGCCAGCAGCTCCCCGACCCGGTCCTACGAGCAGTACTTC
-,TRBV27,TRBJ2-5,TRBD2,CASSLYSGGPETQYF,TGTGCCAGCAGTTTATATTCGGGAGGACCAGAGACCCAGTACTTC
-,TRBV5-1,TRBJ1-1,-,CASSLEGPGDTEAFF,TGCGCCAGCAGTTTAGAAGGACCCGGGGACACTGAAGCTTTCTTT
once,TRBV10-1,TRBJ2-1,TRBD2,CASSDRTRFFNNEQFF,TGCGCCAGCAGTGACCGGACTAGATTCTTTAACAATGAGCAGTTCTTC
-,TRBV5-1,TRBJ2-5,-,CASSLVSGRQETQYF,TGCGCCAGCAGCTTGGTTTCAGGGCGCCAAGAGACCCAGTACTTC
-,TRBV5-1,TRBJ2-5,-,CASSLGTIRGTQYF,TGCGCCAGCAGCTTGGGCACCATCCGAGGGACCCAGTACTTC
-,TRBV19,TRBJ2-7,TRBD1,CASSVDRASYEQYF,TGTGCCAGTAGTGTCGACAGGGCCTCCTACGAGCAGTACTTC
-,TRBV5-1,TRBJ2-5,TRBD1,CASSSWTGVETQYF,TGCGCCAGCAGCTCCTGGACAGGGGTGGAGACCCAGTACTTC
-,TRBV5-6,TRBJ1-3,-,CASSPLPSGNTIYF,TGTGCCAGCAGCCCGCTTCCTTCGGGAAACACCATATATTTT
-,TRBV6-5,TRBJ2-1,TRBD2,CASKRENRYNEQFF,TGTGCCAGCAAGCGGGAGAACCGATACAATGAGCAGTTCTTC